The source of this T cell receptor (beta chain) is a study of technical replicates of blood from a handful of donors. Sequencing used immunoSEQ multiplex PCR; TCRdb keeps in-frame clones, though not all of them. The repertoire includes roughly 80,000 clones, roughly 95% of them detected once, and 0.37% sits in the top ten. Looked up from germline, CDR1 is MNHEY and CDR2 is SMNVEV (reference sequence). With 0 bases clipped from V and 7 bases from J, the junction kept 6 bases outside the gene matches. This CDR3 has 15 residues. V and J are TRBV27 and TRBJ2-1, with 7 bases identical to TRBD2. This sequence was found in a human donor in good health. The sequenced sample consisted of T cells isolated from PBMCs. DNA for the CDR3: TGTGCCAGCAGTTTATCTCCCCTAGCGGCGAATGAGCAGTTCTTC. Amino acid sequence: CASSLSPLAANEQFF.